Below are 13 T cell receptor beta chains sequenced from a single sample in a study of blood T cell repertoires in COVID-19. The protocol was immunoSEQ multiplex PCR, while the TCRdb copy is restricted to in-frame clones and leaves out a portion. The sample yields hundreds of thousands of clones, just over 85% seen once. Sequencing was done on a sample of peripheral blood. These TCRs come from a woman aged 25 to 39 with active or convalescent COVID-19.

The chain joins TRBV3-1 (or the pseudogene TRBV3-2) to TRBJ1-5; D uncertain. V was pared by 1 base and J by 3 bases, with 13 bases between. The CDR3 has 16 residues. Germline assignment: CDR1 LGHDT and CDR2 YNNKEL (reference sequence). CDR3: CASSQGNLGYNQPQHF. CDR3 DNA sequence: TGTGCCAGCAGCCAAGGGAATCTAGGCTACAATCAGCCCCAGCATTTT.

CDR3 protein: CASSVDRVFEKLFF. DNA for the CDR3: TGTGCCAGCAGTGTTGACAGGGTATTTGAAAAACTGTTTTTT. The chain couples TRBV2 to TRBJ1-4; TRBD1 matches 7 bases. The CDR3 has 14 residues. V lost 4 bases and J lost 7; bases outside the gene matches: 6. Germline CDR1 is SNHLY and CDR2 is FYNNEI.

The chain employs TRBV10-1 and TRBJ1-2, with D perhaps matching TRBD1 (5 bases). In germline, CDR1 is WNHNN, CDR2 SYGVQD (reference sequence). Trimming removed 2 bases from V and 2 bases from J, with 6 bases in between. The CDR3 loop spans 13 amino acids. The CDR3 reads CASSERGNYGYTF. The CDR3 DNA is TGCGCCAGCAGTGAGAGGGGAAACTATGGCTACACCTTC.

This clone is a singleton in its sample. V and J are TRBV11-2 and TRBJ2-7; TRBD1 matches at 7 bases. The CDR3 contains 14 residues. The germline V gene has CDR1 SGHAT and CDR2 FQNNGV. The V segment lost 5 bases and the J segment 7 bases; nucleotides outside the gene matches: 11. In nucleotides, the CDR3 is TGTGCCAGCAGCCCCCGGGACAGATCGTTTGAGCAGTACTTC. Translated: CASSPRDRSFEQYF.

The rearrangement links TRBV5-1 to TRBJ1-1; D might be TRBD1 (6 bases). Trimming shortened V by 1 base and J by 5 bases, and 12 bases separated the two germline ends. This CDR3 is built from 14 residues. Germline V gives CDR1 SGHRS, CDR2 YFSETQ. CDR3 nucleotides: TGCGCCAGCAGCTTGACGCAGGGGATAACTGAAGCTTTCTTT. Its protein product is CASSLTQGITEAFF.

The J gene is TRBJ1-2, the V gene TRBV19, with TRBD1 matching 7 bases. The V gene end was trimmed by 5 bases and the J gene end by 4 bases; junction bases not matched to a gene: 4. Germline assignment: CDR1 LNHDA and CDR2 SQIVND (reference sequence). The CDR3 is 13 residues long. The CDR3 protein is CASSQQGTYGYTF. The DNA of the CDR3 is TGTGCCAGTAGTCAACAGGGGACCTATGGCTACACCTTC. Full variable domain (rest looked up from reference TRBV19 and TRBJ1-2): DGGITQSPKYLFRKEGQNVTLSCEQNLNHDAMYWYRQDPGQGLRLIYYSQIVNDFQKGDIAEGYSVSREKKESFPLTVTSAQKNPTAFYLCASSQQGTYGYTFGSGTRLTVV.

V gene TRBV3-1 (or the pseudogene TRBV3-2) combines with J gene TRBJ2-5; 7 bases map to TRBD2. Germline loops: CDR1 LGHDT, CDR2 YNNKEL (reference sequence). CDR3 length: 14 amino acids. The V and J ends lost 6 bases and 2 bases, in that order; junction bases with no gene match: 6. CDR3 nucleotide sequence: TGTGCCAGCAGGCGTCGGGGGGATCAAGAGACCCAGTACTTC. Protein product: CASRRRGDQETQYF.

This clone has a single count. The V and J genes are TRBV6-5 and TRBJ1-2; tentatively, D is TRBD1 (6 bases). Germline CDR1 is MNHEY and CDR2 is SVGAGI. Trimming pared 8 bases from V and 2 bases from J, leaving 9 bases between. The CDR3 runs to 12 residues. In nucleotides, the CDR3 is TGTGCCAGCTCAGGACAGAACTATGGCTACACCTTC. This translates into CASSGQNYGYTF.

V usage is TRBV11-2 and J usage is TRBJ2-1; TRBD2 agrees at 15 bases. Germline V gene data show CDR1 as SGHAT and CDR2 as FQNNGV. The CDR3 totals 15 residues. V was clipped by 5 bases and J by 11 bases; unmatched bases: 7. The DNA for the CDR3 is TGTGCCAGCAGCGATGGGACTAGCGGGAGGCAACAGCAGTTCTTC. Residues: CASSDGTSGRQQQFF. The full variable domain, completed using reference TRBV11-2 and TRBJ2-1, is EAGVAQSPRYKIIEKRQSVAFWCNPISGHATLYWYQQILGQGPKLLIQFQNNGVVDDSQLPKDRFSAERLKGVDSTLKIQPAKLEDSAVYLCASSDGTSGRQQQFFGPGTRLTVL.

This clone came up a few times. This chain uses TRBV10-3 with TRBJ1-5, with 7 bases aligning to TRBD1. The J segment lost 6 bases and the V segment lost 3 bases, leaving 8 bases of the junction unmatched. Looked up from germline, CDR1 is ENHRY and CDR2 is SYGVKD. The CDR3 runs to 15 residues. CDR3 residues: CAISDRDRRAQPQHF. CDR3 DNA: TGTGCCATCAGTGACCGGGACAGACGGGCTCAGCCCCAGCATTTT.

The chain uses TRBV11-1 and TRBJ2-1, with a tentative D call TRBD2 (5 bases). V gave up 4 bases and J gave up 8 bases, with 9 bases separating them. Per germline, CDR1 SGHAT and CDR2 FQDESV (reference sequence). The CDR3 loop spans 12 amino acids. CDR3 DNA sequence: TGTGCCAGCAGCTCGACTACTCATGAGCAGTTCTTC. It encodes CASSSTTHEQFF.

V usage is TRBV5-8 and J usage is TRBJ2-7; TRBD2 matches 11 bases. Trimming removed 7 bases from V and 2 bases from J; junction bases left unmatched: 2. The CDR3 contains 13 residues. CDR1 SGHTS and CDR2 YDEGEE come from the germline V gene. CDR3 loop: CASEGLAAYEQYF. In nucleotides, the CDR3 is TGTGCCAGCGAGGGACTAGCGGCCTACGAGCAGTACTTC.

The V gene is TRBV5-1, the J gene TRBJ1-1; 7 bases agree with TRBD1. The CDR3 consists of 16 residues. J lost 0 bases, V lost 0 bases, and 5 bases had no gene match. Germline CDR1 is SGHRS and CDR2 is YFSETQ. The CDR3 loop reads CASSLGGQTMNTEAFF. CDR3 nucleotides: TGCGCCAGCAGCTTGGGGGGACAGACCATGAACACTGAAGCTTTCTTT.